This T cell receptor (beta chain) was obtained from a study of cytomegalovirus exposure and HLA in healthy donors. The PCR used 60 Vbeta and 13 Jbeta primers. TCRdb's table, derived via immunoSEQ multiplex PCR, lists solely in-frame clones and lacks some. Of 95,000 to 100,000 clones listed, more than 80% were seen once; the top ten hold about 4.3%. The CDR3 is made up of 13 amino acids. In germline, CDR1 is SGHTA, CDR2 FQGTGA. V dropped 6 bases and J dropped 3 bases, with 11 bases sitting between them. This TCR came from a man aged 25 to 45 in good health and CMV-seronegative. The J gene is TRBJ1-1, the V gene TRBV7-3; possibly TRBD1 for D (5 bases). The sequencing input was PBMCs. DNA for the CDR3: TGTGCCAGCAGGTCCCAGGGTTACACTGAAGCTTTCTTT. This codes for CASRSQGYTEAFF.